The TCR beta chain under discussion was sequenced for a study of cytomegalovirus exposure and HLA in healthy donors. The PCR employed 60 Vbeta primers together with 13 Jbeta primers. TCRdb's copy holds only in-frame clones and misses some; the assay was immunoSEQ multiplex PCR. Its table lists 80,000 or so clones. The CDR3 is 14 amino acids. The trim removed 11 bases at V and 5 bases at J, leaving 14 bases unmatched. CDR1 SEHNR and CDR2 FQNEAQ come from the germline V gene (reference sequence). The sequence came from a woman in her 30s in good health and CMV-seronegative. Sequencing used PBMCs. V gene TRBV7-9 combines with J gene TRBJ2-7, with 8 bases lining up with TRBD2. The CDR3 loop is CAGDEREPIHEQYF. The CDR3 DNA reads TGTGCCGGGGATGAGCGGGAGCCGATCCACGAGCAGTACTTC.